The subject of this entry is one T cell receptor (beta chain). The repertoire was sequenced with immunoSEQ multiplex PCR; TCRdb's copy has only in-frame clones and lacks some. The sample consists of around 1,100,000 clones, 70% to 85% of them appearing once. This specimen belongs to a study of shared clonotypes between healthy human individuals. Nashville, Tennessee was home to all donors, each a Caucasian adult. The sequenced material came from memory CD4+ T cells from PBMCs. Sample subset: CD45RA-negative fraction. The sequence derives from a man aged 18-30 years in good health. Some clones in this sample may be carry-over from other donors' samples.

CDR3 amino acids: CSAVRTEAFF. The CDR3 DNA sequence: TGCAGTGCGGTCCGCACTGAAGCTTTCTTT. V usage is TRBV20-1 and J usage is TRBJ1-1; D call uncertain. Trimming left V 6 bases short and J 4 bases short, with 6 bases between. Germline CDR1 is DFQATT and CDR2 is SNEGSKA (reference sequence). There are 10 residues in the CDR3.